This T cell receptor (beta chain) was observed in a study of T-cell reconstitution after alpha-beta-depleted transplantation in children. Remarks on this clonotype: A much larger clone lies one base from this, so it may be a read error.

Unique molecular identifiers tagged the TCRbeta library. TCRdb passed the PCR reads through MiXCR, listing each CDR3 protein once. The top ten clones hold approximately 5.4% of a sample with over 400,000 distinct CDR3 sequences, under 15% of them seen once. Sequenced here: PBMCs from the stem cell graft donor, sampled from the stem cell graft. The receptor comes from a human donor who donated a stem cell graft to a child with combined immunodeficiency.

CDR3 in DNA: TGTGCCAGCAGCTGGGGACGGATCTACGAGCAGTACTTC. Residues: CASSWGRIYEQYF. The rearrangement uses TRBV12-3 or TRBV12-4 and TRBJ2-7; D is possibly TRBD1 or TRBD2 (5 bases each). The CDR3 consists of 13 residues. V was shortened by 6 bases and J by 3 bases, with 12 bases between the two germline ends.